Listed here are 9 T cell receptor beta chains from one sample, sequenced in a study of shared clonotypes between healthy human individuals. Libraries were prepared by immunoSEQ multiplex PCR; TCRdb keeps only in-frame clonotypes and omits some of them. The sample has around 1,000,000 clones, approximately 80% seen once. Material: memory CD4+ T cells from PBMCs. Regarding subset: CD45RA-negative fraction. Receptor source: a man aged 18 to 35 in good health. Some clones in this sample may be carry-over from other donors' samples.

The J gene is TRBJ1-5, the V gene TRBV4-1, with TRBD1 matching over 8 bases. Germline CDR1 is MGHRA and CDR2 is YSYEKL. The V and J ends lost 6 bases and 1 base, in that order; junction bases with no gene match: 2. The CDR3 has 14 amino acids. CDR3 loop: CASSGDRSNQPQHF. The CDR3 region has the DNA TGCGCCAGCAGTGGGGACAGGAGCAATCAGCCCCAGCATTTT.

The chain combines TRBV27 with TRBJ2-1, with 7 bases fitting TRBD2. CDR3 length: 15 amino acids. Trimming removed 3 bases from V and 3 bases from J; junction bases left unmatched: 5. Germline assignment: CDR1 MNHEY and CDR2 SMNVEV (reference sequence). This chain's CDR3 is CASSFRASGYNEQFF. The DNA for the CDR3 is TGTGCCAGCAGTTTTAGGGCTAGCGGCTACAATGAGCAGTTCTTC.

The J gene is TRBJ2-5, the V gene TRBV18; TRBD1 might be the D (6 bases). This CDR3 contains 12 residues. Looked up from germline, CDR1 is KGHSH and CDR2 is LQKENI. Trimming shortened V by 2 bases and J by 6 bases, and 7 bases separated the two germline ends. The CDR3 spells CASSPDRQTQYF. The CDR3 DNA follows: TGTGCCAGCTCACCAGACAGGCAGACCCAGTACTTC.

Details on this clone: Since a far larger clone is one base different, this is likely a read error. This chain joins TRBV28 and TRBJ1-1, with TRBD1 identical over 7 bases. This CDR3 has 14 amino acids. Trimming took 6 bases from V and 2 from J; bases not matched to a gene: 6. Germline values: CDR1 MDHEN, CDR2 SYDVKM. In DNA form, the CDR3 reads TGTGCCAGCAGGGCGGGACAGACCAACACTGAAGCTTTCTTT. It yields the protein CASRAGQTNTEAFF.

The J gene is TRBJ2-7, the V gene TRBV12-5; the D call may be TRBD1 or TRBD2 (6 bases each). Germline values: CDR1 LGHNT, CDR2 FRNRAP. This CDR3 has 18 residues. V gave up 2 bases and J gave up 3 bases, with 23 bases separating them. CDR3 protein: CASGLPPTDGGSLYEQYF. For the CDR3, the DNA is TGTGCTAGTGGTTTGCCGCCAACAGACGGGGGCTCCCTCTACGAGCAGTACTTC. Combining the CDR3 with reference TRBV12-5 and TRBJ2-7 gives the whole variable domain DARVTQTPRHKVTEMGQEVTMRCQPILGHNTVFWYRQTMMQGLELLAYFRNRAPLDDSGMPKDRFSAEMPDATLATLKIQPSEPRDSAVYFCASGLPPTDGGSLYEQYFGPGTRLTVT.

V gene TRBV28 combines with J gene TRBJ2-7; no clear D. With 8 bases removed from V and 2 bases from J, the gap between germline ends came to 7 bases. The CDR3 is 11 amino acids. Germline loops: CDR1 MDHEN, CDR2 SYDVKM. CDR3 bases: TGTGCCAGCGCGCAGGCCTACGAGCAGTACTTC. Encoded protein: CASAQAYEQYF.

This clone was seen only once. This sequence joins TRBV18 and TRBJ2-7; D remains unclear. The V end lost 1 base, the J end lost 0 bases, and 10 bases lay between the germline ends. Looked up from germline, CDR1 is KGHSH and CDR2 is LQKENI. CDR3 size: 15 residues. The CDR3 loop reads CASSPLGLSSYEQYF. CDR3 DNA sequence: TGTGCCAGCTCACCACTCGGTCTAAGCTCCTACGAGCAGTACTTC.

The V gene is TRBV9, the J gene TRBJ1-1; D unclear. The CDR3 is 14 amino acids. V lost 0 bases, J lost 0 bases, and 6 bases lay in between. Germline-derived CDR1 and CDR2 are SGDLS and YYNGEE. In nucleotides, the CDR3 is TGTGCCAGCAGCGTAGGACGGTTGAACACTGAAGCTTTCTTT. It codes for CASSVGRLNTEAFF.

On this clone itself: A far larger clone is just one base off, so this is likely a read error. Other nucleotide sequences from this sample produce the same CDR3. The rearrangement joins TRBV30 to TRBJ2-2; 11 bases align to TRBD2. The germline CDR1 and CDR2 sequences are GTSNPN and SVGIG (reference sequence). The CDR3 consists of 17 residues. Trimming cost V 7 bases and J 4 bases; bases outside gene matches: 14. Here the CDR3 reads CASNPTSGMVRTGELFF. The CDR3 DNA follows: TGTGCCTCGAACCCGACTAGCGGGATGGTTCGCACCGGGGAGCTGTTTTTT.